The rows below give T cell receptor beta chains drawn from one sample of a study of blood T cell repertoires in COVID-19. Assay used: immunoSEQ multiplex PCR; TCRdb lists only in-frame clones, some missing. The table has some 160,000 clones, about four fifths seen once. Sequencing was performed on peripheral blood. The receptors come from a woman older than 75 with acute or convalescent COVID-19. CDR3s include the opening cysteine and the closing phenylalanine or tryptophan. The order of the fields is D gene, V gene, J gene, CDR3 length, clone size, CDR3 protein, CDR3 DNA. A D gene is named only where the DNA matches it firmly. Rows may omit the clone size; those that give it use once, few, many or a size class.

D gene: TRBD1
V gene: TRBV9
J gene: TRBJ2-1
CDR3 length: 16
clone size: .
CDR3 protein: CASSVGGGTGANEQFF
CDR3 DNA: TGTGCCAGCAGCGTAGGGGGCGGGACAGGGGCCAATGAGCAGTTCTTC

D gene: .
V gene: TRBV5-1
J gene: TRBJ1-4
CDR3 length: 14
clone size: .
CDR3 protein: CASSLGGQREKLFF
CDR3 DNA: TGCGCCAGCAGCTTGGGCGGTCAGAGGGAAAAACTGTTTTTT

D gene: .
V gene: TRBV4-1
J gene: TRBJ1-5
CDR3 length: 15
clone size: .
CDR3 protein: CASSPVAGANQPQHF
CDR3 DNA: TGCGCCAGCAGCCCTGTGGCGGGGGCAAATCAGCCCCAGCATTTT

D gene: .
V gene: TRBV10-2
J gene: TRBJ1-6
CDR3 length: 15
clone size: .
CDR3 protein: CASSEYKDYNSPLHF
CDR3 DNA: TGCGCCAGCAGTGAATACAAAGATTATAATTCACCCCTCCACTTT

D gene: TRBD1
V gene: TRBV11-3
J gene: TRBJ2-1
CDR3 length: 12
clone size: .
CDR3 protein: CASRGDRDREVF
CDR3 DNA: TGTGCCAGCCGCGGGGACCGGGACAGGGAGGTCTTC

D gene: TRBD1
V gene: TRBV19
J gene: TRBJ1-2
CDR3 length: 14
clone size: .
CDR3 protein: CASTRTGSYYGYTF
CDR3 DNA: TGTGCCAGTACCCGGACAGGGTCCTACTATGGCTACACCTTC

D gene: TRBD2
V gene: TRBV11-2
J gene: TRBJ2-2
CDR3 length: 17
clone size: .
CDR3 protein: CASGSGGLAGVAGELFF
CDR3 DNA: TGTGCCAGCGGAAGTGGGGGACTAGCGGGAGTTGCCGGGGAGCTGTTTTTT

D gene: TRBD1
V gene: TRBV3-1/TRBV3-2
J gene: TRBJ1-2
CDR3 length: 14
clone size: .
CDR3 protein: CASSHRQGVSGYTF
CDR3 DNA: TGTGCCAGCAGCCACCGACAGGGTGTGTCCGGCTACACCTTC

D gene: .
V gene: TRBV7-8
J gene: TRBJ1-2
CDR3 length: 13
clone size: few
CDR3 protein: CASSARVGYGYTF
CDR3 DNA: TGTGCCAGCAGCGCGAGGGTTGGCTATGGCTACACCTTC

D gene: .
V gene: TRBV30
J gene: TRBJ1-5
CDR3 length: 13
clone size: .
CDR3 protein: CAWRQGRNQPQHF
CDR3 DNA: TGTGCCTGGAGACAGGGACGAAATCAGCCCCAGCATTTT

D gene: TRBD2
V gene: TRBV6-5
J gene: TRBJ2-1
CDR3 length: 12
clone size: .
CDR3 protein: CASRPRGNEQFF
CDR3 DNA: TGTGCCAGCAGACCGCGGGGGAATGAGCAGTTCTTC

D gene: .
V gene: TRBV6-5
J gene: TRBJ2-5
CDR3 length: 12
clone size: .
CDR3 protein: CASSYSGGTQYF
CDR3 DNA: TGTGCCAGCAGTTACTCTGGAGGGACCCAGTACTTC

D gene: TRBD2
V gene: TRBV3-1/TRBV3-2
J gene: TRBJ2-7
CDR3 length: 13
clone size: .
CDR3 protein: CASSLWTSGEQYF
CDR3 DNA: TGTGCCAGCAGCCTTTGGACTAGTGGCGAGCAGTACTTC

D gene: .
V gene: TRBV2
J gene: TRBJ1-1
CDR3 length: 14
clone size: .
CDR3 protein: CASRKRVPNTEAFF
CDR3 DNA: TGTGCCAGCAGGAAGAGGGTACCGAACACTGAAGCTTTCTTT

D gene: .
V gene: TRBV5-5
J gene: TRBJ2-7
CDR3 length: 14
clone size: once
CDR3 protein: CASSLRDGGYEQYF
CDR3 DNA: TGTGCCAGCAGCTTGCGTGACGGCGGGTACGAGCAGTACTTC

D gene: .
V gene: TRBV11-2
J gene: TRBJ2-1
CDR3 length: 15
clone size: .
CDR3 protein: CASSNRFVGYNEQFF
CDR3 DNA: TGTGCCAGCAGTAACAGGTTTGTGGGCTACAATGAGCAGTTCTTC

D gene: .
V gene: TRBV5-1
J gene: TRBJ1-6
CDR3 length: 13
clone size: .
CDR3 protein: CASSSAKNSPLHF
CDR3 DNA: TGCGCCAGCAGCTCCGCGAAGAATTCACCCCTCCACTTT

D gene: TRBD1
V gene: TRBV18
J gene: TRBJ2-7
CDR3 length: 17
clone size: .
CDR3 protein: CASSPKGLGTGLPEQYF
CDR3 DNA: TGTGCCAGCTCACCAAAAGGTCTTGGGACAGGGCTGCCCGAGCAGTACTTC

D gene: .
V gene: TRBV29-1
J gene: TRBJ2-6
CDR3 length: 14
clone size: .
CDR3 protein: CSAADIAGANVLTF
CDR3 DNA: TGCAGCGCCGCTGATATAGCTGGGGCCAACGTCCTGACTTTC

D gene: .
V gene: TRBV6-5
J gene: TRBJ2-7
CDR3 length: 15
clone size: .
CDR3 protein: CASSYSAGEGYEQYF
CDR3 DNA: TGTGCCAGCAGTTACTCGGCAGGGGAAGGCTACGAGCAGTACTTC

D gene: TRBD2
V gene: TRBV6-1
J gene: TRBJ2-5
CDR3 length: 15
clone size: .
CDR3 protein: CASSEQAGGLETQYF
CDR3 DNA: TGTGCCAGCAGTGAACAAGCGGGGGGGCTGGAGACCCAGTACTTC

D gene: .
V gene: TRBV19
J gene: TRBJ1-1
CDR3 length: 14
clone size: .
CDR3 protein: CASSIYTGIAEAFF
CDR3 DNA: TGTGCCAGTAGTATATACACAGGGATCGCTGAAGCTTTCTTT

D gene: TRBD1
V gene: TRBV7-9
J gene: TRBJ2-6
CDR3 length: 16
clone size: .
CDR3 protein: CASSMQGAAGANVLTF
CDR3 DNA: TGTGCCAGCAGCATGCAGGGGGCTGCTGGGGCCAACGTCCTGACTTTC

D gene: TRBD1
V gene: TRBV11-2
J gene: TRBJ1-6
CDR3 length: 15
clone size: .
CDR3 protein: CASSTGQGGNSPLHF
CDR3 DNA: TGTGCCAGCAGCACAGGACAGGGCGGTAATTCACCCCTCCACTTT

D gene: TRBD1
V gene: TRBV5-1
J gene: TRBJ1-1
CDR3 length: 15
clone size: few
CDR3 protein: CASSSATGANTEAFF
CDR3 DNA: TGCGCCAGCAGCTCGGCCACAGGGGCTAACACTGAAGCTTTCTTT

D gene: .
V gene: TRBV5-1
J gene: TRBJ2-2
CDR3 length: 13
clone size: .
CDR3 protein: CATRTTSAGELFF
CDR3 DNA: TGCGCCACCCGGACTACTTCCGCCGGGGAGCTGTTTTTT

D gene: .
V gene: TRBV9
J gene: TRBJ1-4
CDR3 length: 14
clone size: .
CDR3 protein: CASSPTATNEKLFF
CDR3 DNA: TGTGCCAGCAGTCCGACAGCAACTAATGAAAAACTGTTTTTT

D gene: .
V gene: TRBV3-1/TRBV3-2
J gene: TRBJ2-1
CDR3 length: 13
clone size: few
CDR3 protein: CASSQRGSREQFF
CDR3 DNA: TGTGCCAGCAGCCAACGAGGGTCTCGGGAGCAGTTCTTC

D gene: .
V gene: TRBV2
J gene: TRBJ1-1
CDR3 length: 14
clone size: once
CDR3 protein: CASTRQLLNTEAFF
CDR3 DNA: TGTGCCAGCACAAGACAGCTCCTGAACACTGAAGCTTTCTTT

D gene: .
V gene: TRBV5-6
J gene: TRBJ1-1
CDR3 length: 15
clone size: many
CDR3 protein: CASTLHRGVNTEAFF
CDR3 DNA: TGTGCCAGCACCCTCCACCGGGGGGTGAACACTGAAGCTTTCTTT

D gene: .
V gene: TRBV10-3
J gene: TRBJ1-5
CDR3 length: 13
clone size: .
CDR3 protein: CAISAVNNQPQHF
CDR3 DNA: TGTGCCATCAGTGCAGTAAACAATCAGCCCCAGCATTTT